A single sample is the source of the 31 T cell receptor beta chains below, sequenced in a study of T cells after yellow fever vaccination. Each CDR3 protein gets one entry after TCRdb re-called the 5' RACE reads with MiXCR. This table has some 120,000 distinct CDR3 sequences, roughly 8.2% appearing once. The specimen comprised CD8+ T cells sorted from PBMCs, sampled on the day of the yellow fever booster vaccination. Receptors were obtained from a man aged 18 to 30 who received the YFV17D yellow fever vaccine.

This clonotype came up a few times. The CDR3, as DNA: TGTGCCAGCAGTTACCTGACAGTCCAGCCCCAGCATTTT. Translating gives CASSYLTVQPQHF. The J gene is TRBJ1-5, the V gene TRBV6-2 or TRBV6-3, with D perhaps TRBD1 (5 bases). Germline assignment: CDR1 MNHEY and CDR2 SVGEGT. The CDR3 covers 13 residues. V was trimmed by 2 bases and J by 7 bases, leaving 9 bases between them.

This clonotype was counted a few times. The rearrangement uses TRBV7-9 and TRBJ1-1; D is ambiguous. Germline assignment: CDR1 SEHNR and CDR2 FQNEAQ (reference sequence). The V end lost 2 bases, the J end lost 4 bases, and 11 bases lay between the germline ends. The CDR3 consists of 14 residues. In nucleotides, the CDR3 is TGTGCCAGCAGCTTAATTGGGAGGCCCACTGAAGCTTTCTTT. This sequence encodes CASSLIGRPTEAFF.

Here the CDR3 reads CASRPGRATEAFF. In DNA form, the CDR3 reads TGTGCCAGCAGGCCTGGCAGGGCCACTGAAGCTTTCTTT. The rearrangement links TRBV6-5 to TRBJ1-1; D possibly corresponds to TRBD1 (5 bases). Germline CDR1 is MNHEY and CDR2 is SVGAGI. Deletions cut 6 bases from V and 4 bases from J, with 12 bases between. The CDR3 is 13 residues long.

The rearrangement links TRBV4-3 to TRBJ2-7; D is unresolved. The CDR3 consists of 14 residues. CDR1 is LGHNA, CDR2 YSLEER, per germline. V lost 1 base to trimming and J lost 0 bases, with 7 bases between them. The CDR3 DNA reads TGCGCCAGCAGCCAAGCTGATCGCTCCTACGAGCAGTACTTC. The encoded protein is CASSQADRSYEQYF.

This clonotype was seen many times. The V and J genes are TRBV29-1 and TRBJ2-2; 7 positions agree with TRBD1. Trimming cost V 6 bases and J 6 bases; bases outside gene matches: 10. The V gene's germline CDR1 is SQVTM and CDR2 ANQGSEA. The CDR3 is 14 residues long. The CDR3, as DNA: TGCAGCGTCTCTCGGGACAGAGGCGCCGGGGAGCTGTTTTTT. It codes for CSVSRDRGAGELFF.

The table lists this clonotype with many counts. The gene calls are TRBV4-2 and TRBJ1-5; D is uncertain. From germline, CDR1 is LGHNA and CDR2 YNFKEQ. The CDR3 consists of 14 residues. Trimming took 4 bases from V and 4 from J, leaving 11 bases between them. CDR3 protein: CASSLGGQNQPQHF. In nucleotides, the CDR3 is TGTGCCAGCAGCCTTGGCGGGCAAAATCAGCCCCAGCATTTT.

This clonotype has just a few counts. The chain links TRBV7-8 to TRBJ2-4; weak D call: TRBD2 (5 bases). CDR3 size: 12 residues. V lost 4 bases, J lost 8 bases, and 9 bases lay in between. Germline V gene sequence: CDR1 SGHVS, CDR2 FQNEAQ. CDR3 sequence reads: CASSSGDDIQYF. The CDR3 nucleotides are TGTGCCAGCAGCTCCGGGGATGACATTCAGTACTTC.

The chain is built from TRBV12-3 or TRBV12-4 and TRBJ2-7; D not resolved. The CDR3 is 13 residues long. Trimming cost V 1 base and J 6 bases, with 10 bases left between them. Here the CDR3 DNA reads TGTGCCAGCAGTTTAGGATCCCTGGTCGAGCAGTACTTC. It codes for CASSLGSLVEQYF.

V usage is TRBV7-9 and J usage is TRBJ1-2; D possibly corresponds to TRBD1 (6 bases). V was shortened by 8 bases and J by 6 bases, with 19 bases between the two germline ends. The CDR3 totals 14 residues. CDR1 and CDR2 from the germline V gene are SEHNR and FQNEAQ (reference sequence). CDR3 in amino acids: CASPPTGTPNGYTF. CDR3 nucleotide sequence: TGTGCCAGCCCACCGACCGGGACACCTAATGGCTACACCTTC.

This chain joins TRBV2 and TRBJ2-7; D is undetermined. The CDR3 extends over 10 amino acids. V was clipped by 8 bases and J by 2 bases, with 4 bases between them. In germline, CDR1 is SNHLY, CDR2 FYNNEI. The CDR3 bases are TGTGCCAGCCAGGCCTACGAGCAGTACTTC. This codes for CASQAYEQYF.

CDR3 nucleotides: TGTGCCAGCAGTTACACCCGGACAGGGGTGATTTATGGCTACACCTTC. It translates to CASSYTRTGVIYGYTF. The chain links TRBV6-5 to TRBJ1-2; 9 bases fit TRBD1. CDR3 length equals 16 residues. Germline-derived CDR1 and CDR2 are MNHEY and SVGAGI. The V segment lost 2 bases and the J segment 5 bases; nucleotides outside the gene matches: 9.

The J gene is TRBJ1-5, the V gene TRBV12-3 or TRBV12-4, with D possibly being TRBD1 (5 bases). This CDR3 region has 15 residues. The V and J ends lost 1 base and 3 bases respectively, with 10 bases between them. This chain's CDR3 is CASSLVLQDNQPQHF. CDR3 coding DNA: TGTGCCAGCAGTTTAGTTCTACAGGACAATCAGCCCCAGCATTTT.

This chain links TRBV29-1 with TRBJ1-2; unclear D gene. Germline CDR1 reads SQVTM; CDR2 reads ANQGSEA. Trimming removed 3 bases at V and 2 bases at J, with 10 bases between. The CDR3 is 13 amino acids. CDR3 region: CSVEHKINYGYTF. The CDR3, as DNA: TGCAGCGTTGAGCACAAAATAAACTATGGCTACACCTTC.

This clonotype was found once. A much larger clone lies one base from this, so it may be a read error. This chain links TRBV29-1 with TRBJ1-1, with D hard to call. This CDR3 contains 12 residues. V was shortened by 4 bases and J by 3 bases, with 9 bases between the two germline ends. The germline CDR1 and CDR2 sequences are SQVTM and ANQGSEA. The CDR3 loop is CSVGVMYTEAFF. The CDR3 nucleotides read TGCAGCGTTGGGGTCATGTACACTGAAGCTTTCTTT.

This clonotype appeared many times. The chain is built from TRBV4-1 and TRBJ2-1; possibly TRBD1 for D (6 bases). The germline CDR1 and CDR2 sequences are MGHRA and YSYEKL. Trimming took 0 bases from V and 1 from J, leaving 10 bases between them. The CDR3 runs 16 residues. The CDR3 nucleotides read TGCGCCAGCAGCCAAGAGTACAGGGAATCCTACAATGAGCAGTTCTTC. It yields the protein CASSQEYRESYNEQFF.

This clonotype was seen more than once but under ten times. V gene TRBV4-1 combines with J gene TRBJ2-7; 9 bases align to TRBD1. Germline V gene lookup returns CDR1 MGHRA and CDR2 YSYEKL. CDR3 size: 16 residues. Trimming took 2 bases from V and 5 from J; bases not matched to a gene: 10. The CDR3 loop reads CASSQPKGTGRDEQYF. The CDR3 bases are TGCGCCAGCAGCCAACCCAAGGGGACAGGGCGCGACGAGCAGTACTTC.

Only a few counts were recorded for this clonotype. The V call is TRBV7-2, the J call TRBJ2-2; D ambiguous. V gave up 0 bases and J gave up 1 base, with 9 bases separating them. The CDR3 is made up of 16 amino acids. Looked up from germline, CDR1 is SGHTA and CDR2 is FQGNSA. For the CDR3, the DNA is TGTGCCAGCAGCTTAGCGAGGCTCTTGAACACCGGGGAGCTGTTTTTT. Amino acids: CASSLARLLNTGELFF.

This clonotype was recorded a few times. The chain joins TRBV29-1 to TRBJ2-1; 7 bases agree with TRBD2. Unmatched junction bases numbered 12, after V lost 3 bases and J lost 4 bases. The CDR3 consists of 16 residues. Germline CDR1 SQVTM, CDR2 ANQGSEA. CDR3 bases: TGCAGCGTTGATGGGTCTAGCGGTGTTAGTTACAATGAGCAGTTCTTC. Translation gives CSVDGSSGVSYNEQFF.

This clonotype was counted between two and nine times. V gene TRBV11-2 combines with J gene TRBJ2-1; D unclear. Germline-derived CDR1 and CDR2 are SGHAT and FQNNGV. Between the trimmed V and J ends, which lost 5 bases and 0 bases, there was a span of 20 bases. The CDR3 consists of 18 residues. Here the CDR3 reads CASSHTARRTSSYNEQFF. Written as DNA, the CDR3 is TGTGCCAGCAGCCACACCGCCCGGCGAACAAGCTCCTACAATGAGCAGTTCTTC.

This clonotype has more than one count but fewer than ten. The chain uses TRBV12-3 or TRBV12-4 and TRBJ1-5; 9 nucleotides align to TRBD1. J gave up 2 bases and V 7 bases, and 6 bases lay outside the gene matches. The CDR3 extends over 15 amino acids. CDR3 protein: CASTWTGVGNQPQHF. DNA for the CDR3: TGTGCCAGCACGTGGACAGGGGTCGGCAATCAGCCCCAGCATTTT.

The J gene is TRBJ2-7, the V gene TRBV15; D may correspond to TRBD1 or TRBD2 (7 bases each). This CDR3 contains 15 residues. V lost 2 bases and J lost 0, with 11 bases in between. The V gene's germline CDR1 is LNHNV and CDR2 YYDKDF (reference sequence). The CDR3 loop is CATSRQGGSSYEQYF. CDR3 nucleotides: TGTGCCACCAGCAGACAGGGGGGGAGCTCCTACGAGCAGTACTTC.

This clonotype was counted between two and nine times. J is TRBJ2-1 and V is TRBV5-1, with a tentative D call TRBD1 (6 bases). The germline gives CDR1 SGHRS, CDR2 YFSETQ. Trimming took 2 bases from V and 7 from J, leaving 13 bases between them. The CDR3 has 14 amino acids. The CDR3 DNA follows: TGCGCCAGCAGCTTCCCAGGGGTGGGGAATGAGCAGTTCTTC. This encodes CASSFPGVGNEQFF. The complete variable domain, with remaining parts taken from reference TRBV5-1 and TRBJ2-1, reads KAGVTQTPRYLIKTRGQQVTLSCSPISGHRSVSWYQQTPGQGLQFLFEYFSETQRNKGNFPGRFSGRQFSNSRSEMNVSTLELGDSALYLCASSFPGVGNEQFFGPGTRLTVL.

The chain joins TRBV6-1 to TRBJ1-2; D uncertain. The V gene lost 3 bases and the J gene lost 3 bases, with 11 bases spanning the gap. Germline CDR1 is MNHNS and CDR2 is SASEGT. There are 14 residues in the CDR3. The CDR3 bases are TGTGCCAGCAGTGAGCCGTCAGACCACTATGGCTACACCTTC. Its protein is CASSEPSDHYGYTF.

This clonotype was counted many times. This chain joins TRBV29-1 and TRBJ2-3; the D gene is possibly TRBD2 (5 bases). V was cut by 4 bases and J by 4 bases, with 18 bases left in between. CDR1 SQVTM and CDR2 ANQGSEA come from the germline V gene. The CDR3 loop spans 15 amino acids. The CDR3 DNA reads TGCAGCGTTGTCCTCGGGAATAGTAACTCAGATACGCAGTATTTT. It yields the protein CSVVLGNSNSDTQYF.

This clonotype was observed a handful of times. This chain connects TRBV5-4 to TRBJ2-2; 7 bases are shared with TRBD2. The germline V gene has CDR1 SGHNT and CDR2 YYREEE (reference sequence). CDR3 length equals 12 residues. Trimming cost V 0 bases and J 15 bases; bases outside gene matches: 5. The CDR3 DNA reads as TGTGCCAGCAGCTTGGAGGGGAGGGTGGTGTTTTTT. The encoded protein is CASSLEGRVVFF.

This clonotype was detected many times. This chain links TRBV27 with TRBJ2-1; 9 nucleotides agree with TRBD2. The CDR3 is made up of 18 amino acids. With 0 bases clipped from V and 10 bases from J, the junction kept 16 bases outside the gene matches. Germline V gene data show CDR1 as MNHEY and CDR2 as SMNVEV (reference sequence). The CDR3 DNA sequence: TGTGCCAGCAGTTTATCGTCTAGCGGGGTAAGATACCGAGGAGAGCAGTTCTTC. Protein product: CASSLSSSGVRYRGEQFF.

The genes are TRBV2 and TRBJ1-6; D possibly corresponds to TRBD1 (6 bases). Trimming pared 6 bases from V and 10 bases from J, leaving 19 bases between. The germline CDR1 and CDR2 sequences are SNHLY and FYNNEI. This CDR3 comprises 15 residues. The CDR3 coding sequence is TGTGCCAGCAGACCGACAGGCGGGGCGGGGTCACCCCTCCACTTT. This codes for CASRPTGGAGSPLHF.

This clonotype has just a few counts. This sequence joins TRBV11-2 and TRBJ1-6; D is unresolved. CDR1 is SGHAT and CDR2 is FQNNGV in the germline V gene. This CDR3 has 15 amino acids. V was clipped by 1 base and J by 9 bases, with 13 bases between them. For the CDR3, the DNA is TGTGCCAGCAGCTTAGTCGCTACGCTGGCTTCACCCCTCCACTTT. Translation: CASSLVATLASPLHF.

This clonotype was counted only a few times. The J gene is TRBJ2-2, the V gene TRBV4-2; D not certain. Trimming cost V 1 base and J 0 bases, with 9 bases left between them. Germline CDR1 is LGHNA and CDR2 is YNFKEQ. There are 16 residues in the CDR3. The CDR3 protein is CASSQGVTANTGELFF. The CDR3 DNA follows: TGTGCCAGCAGCCAAGGTGTTACGGCGAACACCGGGGAGCTGTTTTTT.

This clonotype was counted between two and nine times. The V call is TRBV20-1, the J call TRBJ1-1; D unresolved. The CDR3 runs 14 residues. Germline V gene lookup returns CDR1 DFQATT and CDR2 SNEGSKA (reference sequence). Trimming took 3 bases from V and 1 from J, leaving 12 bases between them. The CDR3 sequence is CSARVENTNTEAFF. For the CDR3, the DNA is TGCAGTGCTAGGGTAGAGAATACGAACACTGAAGCTTTCTTT.

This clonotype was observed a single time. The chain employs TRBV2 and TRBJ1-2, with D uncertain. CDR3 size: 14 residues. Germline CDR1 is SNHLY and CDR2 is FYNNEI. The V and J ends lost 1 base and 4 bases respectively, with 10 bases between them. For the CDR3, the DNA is TGTGCCAGCAGTGAAGGTCCCAGTGTCTATGGCTACACCTTC. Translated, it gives CASSEGPSVYGYTF.